Sequencing of this TCR beta chain was carried out in a study of blood T cell repertoires in COVID-19 (dated by TCRdb to the early 2020s). The study in broad terms: Samples from collaborators originated in the United States, Italy and Spain and spanned both the acute and convalescent phases of COVID-19. The material from the prospective study consisted of cDNA or gDNA derived from T cells, B-cell-depleted T cells, or PBMCs. The dataset comprised deeply sampled blood TCRbeta repertoires from subjects exposed to, actively infected with, or recovered from COVID-19. A freely available public database, intended as a resource for researchers studying the immune response to SARS-CoV-2, is where the repertoires were released. The samples were drawn from the first 160 participants of the ongoing ImmuneRACE study and from 1,200 or so subjects provided by 6 global collaborators. Nearly every sample came with metadata listing a de-identified subject ID, COVID-19 status, age in years and sex. HLA class I and class II types, where available, came from metadata supplied by the sample provider rather than from assay-based typing. Summary of the overall study and its limitations: How much clinical and demographic metadata was included differed by source and by participant, and the metadata was provided uncurated.

TCRbeta CDR3 regions were amplified from genomic DNA by means of the immunoSEQ Assay, a bias-controlled multiplex PCR. Regarding the original processing steps: The number of nucleated cells in each sample was estimated by amplification of reference gene primers within the assay. To quantify the absolute abundance of each unique TCRbeta CDR3 rearrangement, sequence reads were collapsed and filtered. Productive Simpson clonality was computed per sample as the square root of Simpson's diversity index over productive rearrangements. The clones in this table, taken by TCRdb from immuneACCESS, are in-frame only. Not every clone is retained; where verified, under half of the shortfall comes from an unresolved V gene, and the cause of the rest is unknown. V and J calls and clone size come straight from that table; D and trimming were deduced from the DNA. This sample has approximately 190,000 clones in its table, and roughly 84% of those were observed once. Roughly 3.2% of the sample belongs to the ten largest clones.

A note on this clone: Its target antigen remains unknown. There are no base qualities to consult, and no much larger clone falls within one base.

Participants in the prospective study were aged about 18 to 95 years, lived in over 20 United States geographic areas, and enrolled through a virtual design. To assign participants to cohorts, the prospective study relied on clinical history that participants themselves reported in a screening survey and a study questionnaire. Exposed participants were defined as having been in contact with someone with a PCR-confirmed or clinician-diagnosed COVID-19 case within 2 weeks of study entry. Each participant in the prospective study had whole blood, serum and a nasopharyngeal or oropharyngeal swab collected by mobile phlebotomists. Over a roughly 2-month period, participants in the prospective study had the option of providing additional blood draws and questionnaires. Blood samples from the prospective study were shipped frozen or at room temperature prior to DNA extraction. The sample was PBMCs or T cells enriched from blood (not recorded which). The sequence derives from a woman in her twenties or thirties who had been exposed to COVID-19.

The nucleotide sequence is TGTGCCAGCAGCGTAGGACAGGGGGCGCAGCCCCAGCATTTT. Its translation reads: CASSVGQGAQPQHF. Recombination linked TRBV9 to TRBJ1-5, with TRBD1 matching 10 junction bases. From the cysteine up to the phenylalanine, the CDR3 has a length of 14 residues. Of all the DNA, just the CDR3 is kept, 42 bases in frame from base 1. V is trimmed back by 0 bases and J by 7 bases, and the junction contains 1 base that no gene match accounts for. For CDR1 and CDR2, the germline V gene lists SGDLS and YYNGEE.